The following is a T cell receptor beta chain sequence with its context. It has no known antigen specificity. No base qualities exist here, and no much larger clone lies one base off it. TCRdb records Illumina NovaSeq 6000 as the sequencer. cDNA libraries for TCRalpha and TCRbeta were prepared by 5'RACE using constant-segment primers, with sample barcodes and unique molecular identifiers added. Trizol reagent was used to extract RNA from every sample. The libraries were amplified in two PCR steps, and the second step added a second sample barcode and Illumina TruSeq adapters. The libraries were sequenced on an Illumina NovaSeq using 2 x 150 bp paired-end reads. In the original analysis: The reads were demultiplexed and collapsed into UMI-guided consensus sequences using migec v1.2.7. Using mixcr v2.1.11, UMI consensuses were aligned to TRA and TRB V and J templates and then assembled into clonotypes. A clonotype was counted as expanded or contracted only if both edgeR and NoisET called the change significant, with noise models trained on biological replicates. For edgeR calls, a false discovery rate-adjusted p below 0.01 and a log2 fold-change threshold of 1 were applied. As an exploratory analysis of dynamics, PCA with hierarchical clustering was applied to max-normalized trajectories of the 1000 most abundant clonotypes. Separately sequenced CD4+ and CD8+ repertoires were used to assign a CD4 or CD8 phenotype to each responding clone. Clones were called with MiXCR by TCRdb after fastp trimmed the public reads at Q25, and only in-frame beta chains were retained. CDR3 protein duplicates are merged, each entry listing the most common genes and DNA. TCRdb, rather than the study authors, made the V and J calls. In this sample the table shows about 350,000 distinct CDR3 sequences, roughly an eighth of which occur a single time. The biggest ten clones account for around a fifth of the sample.

Ficoll-Paque density gradient centrifugation was the method used to isolate PBMCs. The data originate from a study of T-cell memory formation after mild COVID-19 (dated by TCRdb to the early 2020s). Regarding the study in general: Most TCR sequence clusters were specific to one of the two donors. Two young, previously healthy adult volunteers, one female and one male, were included in the cohort. In two donors, T-cell clones that expanded and contracted after mild COVID-19 were followed by sequencing TCRalpha and TCRbeta repertoires longitudinally.

Overall results and qualifications from the work: The second-wave clones that peaked on day 37 were not confirmed to be SARS-CoV-2 specific. Contracting CD4+ clones appeared mostly in the CM and EM memory subsets, whereas CD8+ clones were enriched in EMRA. Only a couple of mild cases were covered in the study, and larger cohorts including severe cases with pre-infection samples were considered necessary. Some responding clones were detected in pre-infection memory, which suggested that pre-existing cross-reactive memory T cells had joined the SARS-CoV-2 response. Clones contracting from day 15 to 85 had balanced CD4/CD8 phenotypes, while a second wave expanding from day 15 to 37 was biased towards CD4+.

V is pared back by 2 bases and J by 5 bases, with 12 bases lying between the germline termini. CDR1 and CDR2 are drawn from the germline V gene (reference sequence): GTSNPN, SVGIG. The CDR3 covers 13 residues, taking in both the cysteine and the phenylalanine. The retained sequence is limited to the CDR3, 39 bases, with the frame set at the first base. The rearranged chain carries TRBV30 and TRBJ2-5, with the D gene too uncertain to name. This receptor was taken from a young man who had mild COVID-19 (a few samples of this study predate the infection). The sample titles of this study are shuffled in the database, so cell type and time point are left out; the donor was told from shared clones. Sequencing was carried out using PBMCs or a T cell subset sorted from them (not recorded which). The DNA sequence is TGTGCCTGGAGTCTGCGGACGAGGGAGACCCAGTACTTC. This codes for CAWSLRTRETQYF.